A single sample gave rise to the 5 T cell receptor beta chains below, sequenced in a study of T cells in Graves' hyperthyroidism and ophthalmopathy. TCR beta CDR3 region amplification was performed from RNA transcripts. An initial round of RT-PCR targeting the TCR CDR3 relied on the HTBI primer set. One entry per CDR3 protein results from TCRdb running MiXCR on the multiplex PCR reads. The table lists 450,000 to 700,000 distinct CDR3 sequences, about 43% of them singletons. The sequenced sample was peripheral blood or thyroid tissue (not recorded which). These receptors were taken from an adult woman with Graves' disease, either hyperthyroidism or ophthalmopathy (not recorded which).

In this sample, this clonotype turned up many times. The CDR3 reads CASSSGQDSNQPQHF. CDR3 bases: TGTGCCAGCAGTTCGGGACAGGATAGCAATCAGCCCCAGCATTTT. The chain combines TRBV6-1 with TRBJ1-5, with TRBD1 matching over 8 bases. After removal of 5 bases from V and 0 bases from J, the junction contained 3 bases not matched to a gene. The germline CDR1 and CDR2 sequences are MNHNS and SASEGT. The CDR3 is 15 residues long.

This clonotype was recorded at least ten times. This chain uses TRBV2 with TRBJ2-7; 11 nucleotides line up with TRBD2. V dropped 8 bases and J dropped 0; count of bases not matched to a gene: 6. CDR1 is SNHLY, CDR2 FYNNEI, per germline. This CDR3 is 15 amino acids long. The CDR3 nucleotides read TGTGCCAGCCACAGGGGACTAGCGGACTCCTACGAGCAGTACTTC. This translates into CASHRGLADSYEQYF.

The chain employs TRBV5-6 and TRBJ1-1; no definite D call. The CDR3 contains 15 residues. Germline V gene lookup returns CDR1 SGHDT and CDR2 YYEEEE. V lost 4 bases and J lost 1, with 14 bases in between. The CDR3 sequence: CASSVTGKWNTEAFF. CDR3 nucleotides: TGTGCCAGCAGCGTAACGGGGAAGTGGAACACTGAAGCTTTCTTT.

The rearrangement links TRBV2 to TRBJ2-1, with TRBD2 matching 9 bases. This CDR3 region has 15 residues. The V and J ends lost 6 bases and 1 base, in that order; junction bases with no gene match: 4. Germline assignment: CDR1 SNHLY and CDR2 FYNNEI. The CDR3 DNA is TGTGCCAGCAGACCGACTAGCGGATCCTACAATGAGCAGTTCTTC. It is translated as CASRPTSGSYNEQFF.

This clonotype appeared many times. This sequence joins TRBV20-1 and TRBJ2-7; 8 positions agree with TRBD2. CDR1 and CDR2 (germline): DFQATT, SNEGSKA (reference sequence). The V and J ends lost 4 bases and 7 bases, in that order; junction bases with no gene match: 12. The CDR3 length is 14 residues. The CDR3 nucleotides are TGCAGTGCTAATATCCCGGGACTAGTGTGGGAGCAGTACTTC. This gives the protein CSANIPGLVWEQYF.